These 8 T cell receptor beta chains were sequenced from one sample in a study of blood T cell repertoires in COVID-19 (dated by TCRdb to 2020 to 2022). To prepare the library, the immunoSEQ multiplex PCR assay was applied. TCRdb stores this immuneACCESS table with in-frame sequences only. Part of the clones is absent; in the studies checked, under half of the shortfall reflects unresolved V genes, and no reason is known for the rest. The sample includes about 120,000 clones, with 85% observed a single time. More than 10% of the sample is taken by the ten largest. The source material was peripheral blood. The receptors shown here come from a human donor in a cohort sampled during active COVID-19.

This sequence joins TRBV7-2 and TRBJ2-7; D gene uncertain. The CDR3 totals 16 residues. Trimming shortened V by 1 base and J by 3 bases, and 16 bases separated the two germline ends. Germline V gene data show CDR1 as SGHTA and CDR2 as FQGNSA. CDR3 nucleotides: TGTGCCAGCAGCTTAGTGGCCTCCGCTGGAGTCTACGAGCAGTACTTC. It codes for CASSLVASAGVYEQYF.

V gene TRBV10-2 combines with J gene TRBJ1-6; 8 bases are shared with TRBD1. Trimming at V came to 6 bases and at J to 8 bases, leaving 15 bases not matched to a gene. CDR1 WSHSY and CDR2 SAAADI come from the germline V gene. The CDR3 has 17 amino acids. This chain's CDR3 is CASSKDRVGQWDSPLHF. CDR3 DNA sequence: TGCGCCAGCAGCAAGGACAGGGTGGGCCAGTGGGATTCACCCCTCCACTTT.

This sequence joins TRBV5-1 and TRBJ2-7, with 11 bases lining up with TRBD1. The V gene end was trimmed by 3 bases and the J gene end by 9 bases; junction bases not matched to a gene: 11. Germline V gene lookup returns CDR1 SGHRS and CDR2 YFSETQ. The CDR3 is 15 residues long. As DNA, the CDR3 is TGCGCCAGCAGCTGGGGGACAGGGGGACCCCTAGGGCAGTACTTC. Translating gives CASSWGTGGPLGQYF.

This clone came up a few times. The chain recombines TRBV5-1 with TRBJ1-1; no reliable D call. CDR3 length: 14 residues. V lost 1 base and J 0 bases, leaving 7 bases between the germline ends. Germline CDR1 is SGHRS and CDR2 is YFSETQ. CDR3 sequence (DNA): TGCGCCAGCAGCTTGAATTCTATGAACACTGAAGCTTTCTTT. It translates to CASSLNSMNTEAFF.

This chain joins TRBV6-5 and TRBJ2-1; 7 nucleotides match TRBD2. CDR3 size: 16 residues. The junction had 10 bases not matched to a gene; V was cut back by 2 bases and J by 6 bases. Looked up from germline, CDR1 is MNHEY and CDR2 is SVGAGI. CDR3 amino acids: CASSYPLAATGNEQFF. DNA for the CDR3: TGTGCCAGCAGTTACCCGCTAGCGGCCACAGGCAATGAGCAGTTCTTC.

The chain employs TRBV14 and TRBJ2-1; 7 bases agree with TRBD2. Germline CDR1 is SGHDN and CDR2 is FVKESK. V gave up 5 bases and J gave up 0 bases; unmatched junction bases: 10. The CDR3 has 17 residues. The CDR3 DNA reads TGTGCCAGCAGCGCCCGACAGCGGACTAGCTCCTACAATGAGCAGTTCTTC. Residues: CASSARQRTSSYNEQFF.

As DNA, the CDR3 is TGTGCCAGCAGCTTATCAGGACTAGACAATGAGCAGTTCTTC. Translating gives CASSLSGLDNEQFF. The V and J genes are TRBV5-6 and TRBJ2-1, with 7 bases matching TRBD2. This CDR3 has 14 residues. Germline-derived CDR1 and CDR2 are SGHDT and YYEEEE. Losses at the gene ends were 2 bases for V and 5 bases for J; bases not matched to a gene: 4.

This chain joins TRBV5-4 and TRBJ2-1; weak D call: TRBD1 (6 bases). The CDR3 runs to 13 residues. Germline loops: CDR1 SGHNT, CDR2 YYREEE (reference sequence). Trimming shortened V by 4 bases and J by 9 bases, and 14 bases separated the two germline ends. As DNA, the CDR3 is TGTGCCAGCAGCCGATCACAGGGAAGTGAGCAGTTCTTC. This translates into CASSRSQGSEQFF.